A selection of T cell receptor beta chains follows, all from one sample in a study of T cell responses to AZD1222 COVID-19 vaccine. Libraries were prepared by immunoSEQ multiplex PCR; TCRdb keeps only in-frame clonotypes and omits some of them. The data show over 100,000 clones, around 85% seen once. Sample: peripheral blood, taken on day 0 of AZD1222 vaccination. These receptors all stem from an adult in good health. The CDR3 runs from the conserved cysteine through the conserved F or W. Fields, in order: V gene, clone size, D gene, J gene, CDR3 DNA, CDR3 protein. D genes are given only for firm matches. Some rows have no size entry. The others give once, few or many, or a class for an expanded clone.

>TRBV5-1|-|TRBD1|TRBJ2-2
TGCGCCAGCACGACAGGGGACCTAACGAACACCGGGGAGCTGTTTTTT
CASTTGDLTNTGELFF
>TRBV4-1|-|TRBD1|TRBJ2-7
TGCGCCAGCAGCCAAAAACAGGGGGCTTTAGGCTACGAGCAGTACTTC
CASSQKQGALGYEQYF
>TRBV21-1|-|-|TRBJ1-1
TGTGCCAGCAGCAGAGGGAGTTGGGCTGAAGCTTTCTTT
CASSRGSWAEAFF
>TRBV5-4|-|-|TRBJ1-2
TGTGCCAGCAGACAGGACAGTGTGGCCTATGGCTACACCTTC
CASRQDSVAYGYTF
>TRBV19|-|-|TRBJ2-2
TGTGCCAGTCGGGGGACTTCCAACACCGGGGAGCTGTTTTTT
CASRGTSNTGELFF
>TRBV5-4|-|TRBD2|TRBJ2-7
TGTGCCAGCAGCCCCGGGGGGGGTCCCTCCGAGCAGTACTTC
CASSPGGGPSEQYF
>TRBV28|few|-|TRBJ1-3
TGTGCCAGCAGCCCAGCTCTTGCTGGAAACACCATATATTTT
CASSPALAGNTIYF
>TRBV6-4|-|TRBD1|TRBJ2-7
TGTGCCAGCAGACCACCGGGACAGGGATCCCACGAGCAGTACTTC
CASRPPGQGSHEQYF
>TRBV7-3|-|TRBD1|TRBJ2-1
TGTGCCAGCACCCGGGACAGGGGCTACAATGAGCAGTTCTTC
CASTRDRGYNEQFF
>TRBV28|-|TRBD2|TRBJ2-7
TGTGCCAGCAGTACGCAAAGCGGGAGGGCCTACGAGCAGTACTTC
CASSTQSGRAYEQYF
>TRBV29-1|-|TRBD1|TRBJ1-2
TGCAGCGTGGATGAGACAGGGGGAAACTATGGCTACACCTTC
CSVDETGGNYGYTF
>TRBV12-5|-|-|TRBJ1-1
TGTGCTAGTGGTTTGGCAGGTGGGGGCAGGACTGAAGCTTTCTTT
CASGLAGGGRTEAFF
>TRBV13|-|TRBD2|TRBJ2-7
TGTGCCAGCAGCTTAAGCGGGACCCCCTCCTACGAGCAGTACTTC
CASSLSGTPSYEQYF
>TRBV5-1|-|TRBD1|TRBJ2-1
TGCGCCAGCACTCCCCCCCGGCAGGGGGCAAAGAATGTGCAGTTCTTC
CASTPPRQGAKNVQFF
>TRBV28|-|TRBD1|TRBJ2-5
TGTGCCAGCAGTTTAACGAGGACAGGGAGGCAAGAGACCCAGTACTTC
CASSLTRTGRQETQYF
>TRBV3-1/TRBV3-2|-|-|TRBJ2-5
TGTGCCAGCAGCCGAGGTATACAAGAGACCCAGTACTTC
CASSRGIQETQYF
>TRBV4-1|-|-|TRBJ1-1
TGCGCCAGCAGCCAACAGGGATTGAACACTGAAGCTTTCTTT
CASSQQGLNTEAFF
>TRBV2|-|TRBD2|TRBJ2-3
TGTGCCAGCAGTGAACCCCCGGGACTAGCGGGCAGCACAGATACGCAGTATTTT
CASSEPPGLAGSTDTQYF
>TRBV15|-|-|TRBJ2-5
TGTGCCACCAGCAGAGATCTAAGGGGCGGGGAGACCCAGTACTTC
CATSRDLRGGETQYF
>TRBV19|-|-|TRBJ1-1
TGTGCCAGTACCCCTCGGGGGGGTAGAGGGATCTCGAACACTGAAGCTTTCTTT
CASTPRGGRGISNTEAFF
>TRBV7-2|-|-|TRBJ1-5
TGTGCCAGCAGCTTAGTTTCTGGGGGTGGGCAGCCCCAGCATTTT
CASSLVSGGGQPQHF
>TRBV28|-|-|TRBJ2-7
TGTGCCAGCAGAATCGACAGCTCCTACGAGCAGTACTTC
CASRIDSSYEQYF
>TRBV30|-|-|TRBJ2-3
TGTGCCTGGAGTGTACCACGGGGGTACACAGATACGCAGTATTTT
CAWSVPRGYTDTQYF
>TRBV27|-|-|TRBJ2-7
TGTGCCAGCAGTTCCGCAACGCCTCCCTACGAGCAGTACTTC
CASSSATPPYEQYF
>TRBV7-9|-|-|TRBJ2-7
TGTGCCAGCAGCTTAGGCGGATCGGAGTCCTACGAGCAGTACTTC
CASSLGGSESYEQYF
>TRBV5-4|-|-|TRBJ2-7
TGTGCCAGCAGCTTGGGCTCAGGAGGCTACGAGCAGTACTTC
CASSLGSGGYEQYF
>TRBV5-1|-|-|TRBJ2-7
TGCGCCAGCAGCCAGGGTTGGCTCTCTTCGCCCGAGCAGTACTTC
CASSQGWLSSPEQYF
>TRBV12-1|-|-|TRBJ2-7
-
CASSFASGTIYEQYF
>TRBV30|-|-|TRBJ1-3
TGTGCCTGGAGTCGGGACTTCTCTGGAAACACCATATATTTT
CAWSRDFSGNTIYF
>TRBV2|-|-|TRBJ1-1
TGTGCCAGCAGTGGGTTTGATAATTTGGATCGCACTGAAGCTTTCTTT
CASSGFDNLDRTEAFF
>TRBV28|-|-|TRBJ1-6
TGTGCCAGCAGCCGGACAGCCTATAATTCACCCCTCCACTTT
CASSRTAYNSPLHF
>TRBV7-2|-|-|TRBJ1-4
TGTGCCAGCAGCTTAAACGGGGGGTTGACTAATGAAAAACTGTTTTTT
CASSLNGGLTNEKLFF
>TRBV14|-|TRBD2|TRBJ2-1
TGTGCCACTTCACAGGAACCGGGACTAGCGGGAGCCCGGGATGAGCAGTTCTTC
CATSQEPGLAGARDEQFF
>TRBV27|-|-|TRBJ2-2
TGTGCCAGCAGTTACCTGAACACCGGGGAGCTGTTTTTT
CASSYLNTGELFF
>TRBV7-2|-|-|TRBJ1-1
TGTGCCAGCAGCTTAGGGATGGGAAGTAACACTGAAGCTTTCTTT
CASSLGMGSNTEAFF
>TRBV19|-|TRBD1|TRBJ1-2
TGTGCCAGTAGTATAGTTGGACAGGGGGCTTTTGGTTATGGCTACACCTTC
CASSIVGQGAFGYGYTF
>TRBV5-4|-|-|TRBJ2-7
TGTGCCAGCAGCTCCCGGCCATCCTACGAGCAGTACTTC
CASSSRPSYEQYF
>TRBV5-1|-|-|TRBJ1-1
TGCGCCAGCAGCTTGGGGGCAGACCCGAGGGGCACTGAAGCTTTCTTT
CASSLGADPRGTEAFF
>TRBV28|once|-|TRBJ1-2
TGTGCCAGCAGTTTGCCAGGGGATGGCTACACCTTC
CASSLPGDGYTF
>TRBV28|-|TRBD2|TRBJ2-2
TGTGCCACCACGGGACTAGCGGGAGCCGGGGAGCTGTTTTTT
CATTGLAGAGELFF
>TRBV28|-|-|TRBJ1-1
TGTGCCAGCAGTTTATCGGGAGGGAAGGGCCTTGAAGCTTTCTTT
CASSLSGGKGLEAFF
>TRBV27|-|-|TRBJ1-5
TGTGCCAGCAGTTGGGGGGGGAGCAATCAGCCCCAGCATTTT
CASSWGGSNQPQHF
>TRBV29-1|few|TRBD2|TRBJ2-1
TGCAGCGTTGCGCCGGGGGGGCTCCTCAATGAGCAGTTCTTC
CSVAPGGLLNEQFF
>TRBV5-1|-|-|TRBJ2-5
TGCGCCAGCAGCTTAGGCCGAGCTAGGGGAGAGACCCAGTACTTC
CASSLGRARGETQYF
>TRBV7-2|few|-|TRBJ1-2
TGTGCCAGCAGCTTACGGAAGGGCTACACCTTC
CASSLRKGYTF
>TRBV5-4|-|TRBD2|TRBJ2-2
TGTGCCAGCAGCGCCCTAGCGGGAGGTAACACCGGGGAGCTGTTTTTT
CASSALAGGNTGELFF
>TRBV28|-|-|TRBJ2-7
TGTGCCAGCAGTTCCCCTCCCTTAAGAACTCAGGAGCAGTACTTC
CASSSPPLRTQEQYF
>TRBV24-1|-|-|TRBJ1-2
TGTGCCACCAGTGACCCATGGGCGACCTCTAACTATGGCTACACCTTC
CATSDPWATSNYGYTF
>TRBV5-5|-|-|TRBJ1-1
TGTGCCAGCAGCCCAATAACTCCGAACACTGAAGCTTTCTTT
CASSPITPNTEAFF
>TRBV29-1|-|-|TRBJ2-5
TGCAGCGTAACCACAGGGTCCGGCCAAGAGACCCAGTACTTC
CSVTTGSGQETQYF
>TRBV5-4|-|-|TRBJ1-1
TGTGCCAGCAGCTTGGGATTGGGGGGTCAAGCTTTCTTT
CASSLGLGGQAFF
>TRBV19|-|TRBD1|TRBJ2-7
TGTGCCAGTAGTATATGGCGCCAGGGGGCACTCTCTGGCGAGCAGTACTTC
CASSIWRQGALSGEQYF